The 17 T cell receptor beta chains below were found in one sample sequenced in a study of human T cells and chemical hapten exposure. From whole blood left unfractionated, total RNA was extracted. TCRdb itself ran the 5' RACE reads through MiXCR, one entry per CDR3 protein. This table holds roughly 120,000 distinct CDR3 sequences, 19% found once. All receptors come from a human donor in good health.

This chain uses TRBV30 with TRBJ2-7; TRBD1 is a possible D gene (5 bases). Trimming removed 3 bases at V and 12 bases at J, with 15 bases between. CDR3 size: 11 residues. CDR1 is GTSNPN, CDR2 SVGIG, per germline (reference sequence). The DNA of the CDR3 is TGTGCCTGGAGAAGGGGCTCTTCCGGGTACTTC. This sequence encodes CAWRRGSSGYF.

The J gene is TRBJ2-5, the V gene TRBV28; D unresolved. The V gene lost 4 bases and the J gene lost 3 bases, with 15 bases spanning the gap. The germline V gene has CDR1 MDHEN and CDR2 SYDVKM. The CDR3 runs to 15 residues. CDR3 in amino acids: CASSSFGAQKETQYF. The CDR3 nucleotides are TGTGCCAGCAGTTCCTTCGGAGCCCAAAAAGAGACCCAGTACTTC.

The V and J genes are TRBV28 and TRBJ2-7; TRBD1 matches 9 bases. This CDR3 is 13 amino acids long. Germline assignment: CDR1 MDHEN and CDR2 SYDVKM. Germline trimming cut 4 bases from V and 5 bases from J; bases unmatched to any gene: 3. The CDR3 nucleotides are TGTGCCAGCAGTTCGGGACAGGGAAACGAGCAGTACTTC. This encodes CASSSGQGNEQYF. The full variable domain, rest sourced from reference TRBV28 and TRBJ2-7, is DVKVTQSSRYLVKRTGEKVFLECVQDMDHENMFWYRQDPGLGLRLIYFSYDVKMKEKGDIPEGYSVSREKKERFSLILESASTNQTSMYLCASSSGQGNEQYFGPGTRLTVT.

The chain uses TRBV30 and TRBJ2-1; a possible D gene is TRBD2 (5 bases). V dropped 1 base and J dropped 0 bases, with 28 bases sitting between them. CDR1 is GTSNPN, CDR2 SVGIG, per germline (reference sequence). This CDR3 is built from 21 residues. CDR3 DNA: TGTGCCTGGAGTGATCCCCATCCGGATGCGGGCACACTCAACTCCTACAATGAGCAGTTCTTC. It codes for CAWSDPHPDAGTLNSYNEQFF.

Only a few counts were recorded for this clonotype. V is TRBV20-1 and J is TRBJ2-1; 7 bases are shared with TRBD2. This CDR3 comprises 15 residues. Per the germline V gene, CDR1 is DFQATT and CDR2 is SNEGSKA (reference sequence). The trim removed 2 bases at V and 4 bases at J, leaving 8 bases unmatched. The CDR3 reads CSARTGGLPYNEQFF. As DNA, the CDR3 is TGCAGTGCTAGAACTGGGGGACTACCATACAATGAGCAGTTCTTC.

V gene TRBV29-1 combines with J gene TRBJ1-1; D remains ambiguous. Per the germline V gene, CDR1 is SQVTM and CDR2 is ANQGSEA. V was pared by 0 bases and J by 6 bases, with 23 bases between. The CDR3 runs to 17 residues. For the CDR3, the DNA is TGCAGCGTTGAAGATCCTTCACCCATACGACGGGGTCCTGAAGCTTTCTTT. It codes for CSVEDPSPIRRGPEAFF.

This clonotype was observed a few times. V usage is TRBV20-1 and J usage is TRBJ2-7; D is possibly TRBD1 (5 bases). V shed 8 bases and J shed 3 bases, with 17 bases lying between them. Germline loops: CDR1 DFQATT, CDR2 SNEGSKA (reference sequence). There are 13 residues in the CDR3. The CDR3 protein is CSSQGIHGYEQYF. The CDR3 DNA sequence: TGCAGTAGCCAGGGCATACACGGCTACGAGCAGTACTTC.

This clonotype was counted a few times. The rearrangement uses TRBV3-1 and TRBJ2-7; D remains unclear. Looked up from germline, CDR1 is LGHDT and CDR2 is YNNKEL (reference sequence). Trimming removed 4 bases from V and 1 base from J, with 8 bases in between. The CDR3 is 13 residues long. CDR3: CASSPEISYEQYF. As DNA, the CDR3 is TGTGCCAGCAGCCCGGAGATATCCTACGAGCAGTACTTC.

The V and J genes are TRBV4-1 and TRBJ2-7, with 9 positions matching TRBD1. Unmatched junction bases numbered 2, after V lost 1 base and J lost 1 base. Germline assignment: CDR1 MGHRA and CDR2 YSYEKL. The length of the CDR3 is 15 residues. Here the CDR3 DNA reads TGCGCCAGCAGCCAAGGCGGGACAGGGTCCTACGAGCAGTACTTC. It is translated as CASSQGGTGSYEQYF.

Worth noting for this clonotype: The junction and the germline gene differ at one end; a read error may be behind it. The V and J genes are TRBV2 and TRBJ2-5; D may be TRBD1 or TRBD2 (7 bases each). The germline V gene has CDR1 SNHLY and CDR2 FYNNEI. The CDR3 has 13 residues. The chain's CDR3 is CPSTLTGEGTQYF. CDR3 DNA sequence: TGTCCCAGCACCCTAACAGGGGAGGGGACCCAGTACTTC.

The sample holds a few counts of this clonotype. This chain connects TRBV14 to TRBJ2-7; the D gene is possibly TRBD2 (5 bases). Trimming removed 5 bases from V and 1 base from J, with 12 bases in between. This CDR3 region has 14 residues. Germline CDR1 SGHDN, CDR2 FVKESK. CDR3 amino acids: CASSYGLRSYEQYF. CDR3 nucleotide sequence: TGTGCCAGCAGCTACGGACTGAGGTCCTACGAGCAGTACTTC.

The chain couples TRBV7-9 to TRBJ2-7; 9 bases map to TRBD2. Unmatched junction bases numbered 11, after V lost 6 bases and J lost 5 bases. Germline values: CDR1 SEHNR, CDR2 FQNEAQ (reference sequence). The CDR3 covers 15 residues. Here the CDR3 reads CASRAPAGGPHEQYF. CDR3 DNA sequence: TGTGCCAGCAGGGCCCCGGCGGGAGGGCCCCACGAGCAGTACTTC.

The V and J genes are TRBV10-3 and TRBJ1-2, with TRBD1 identical over 8 bases. CDR3 length: 13 residues. Germline lookup yields CDR1 ENHRY and CDR2 SYGVKD. J lost 8 bases, V lost 4 bases, and 6 bases had no gene match. CDR3 sequence reads: CAISVQGARGYTF. In DNA form, the CDR3 reads TGTGCCATCAGTGTCCAGGGGGCGAGAGGCTACACCTTC.

The chain joins TRBV27 to TRBJ1-1, with a possible D match to TRBD1 (6 bases). CDR3 length: 15 amino acids. Germline loops: CDR1 MNHEY, CDR2 SMNVEV (reference sequence). V was pared by 5 bases and J by 4 bases, with 17 bases between. DNA for the CDR3: TGTGCCAGCAGTCTCCTGGACAGATCGGCCACTGAAGCTTTCTTT. Translating gives CASSLLDRSATEAFF.

The chain is built from TRBV12-3 or TRBV12-4 and TRBJ2-7, with D uncertain. This CDR3 region has 11 residues. The ends were cut back, 10 bases at V and 6 bases at J, with 13 bases in the middle. CDR3 bases: TGTGCCACCAGCTTTGGGTTCGAGCAGTACTTC. It translates to CATSFGFEQYF.

In this sample, this clonotype turned up a few times. The V and J genes are TRBV18 and TRBJ2-2; no definite D call. The CDR3 has 13 residues. Deletions cut 6 bases from V and 6 bases from J, with 11 bases between. Looked up from germline, CDR1 is KGHSH and CDR2 is LQKENI. Here the CDR3 DNA reads TGTGCCAGCTCGCCATCCTTAGCCGGGGAGCTGTTTTTT. This codes for CASSPSLAGELFF.

The chain carries TRBV24-1 and TRBJ2-7, with TRBD1 matching over 10 bases. CDR1 and CDR2 (germline): KGHDR, SFDVKD. This CDR3 has 15 amino acids. V was pared by 2 bases and J by 3 bases, with 3 bases of the junction left unmatched. Here the CDR3 reads CATSDSGTGDYEQYF. CDR3 nucleotide sequence: TGTGCCACCAGTGATTCGGGGACAGGGGACTACGAGCAGTACTTC.